This is a list of T cell receptor beta chains from one sample in a study of blood T cell repertoires in COVID-19. Assay used: immunoSEQ multiplex PCR; TCRdb lists only in-frame clones, some missing. The sample lists 310,000 or so clones; around 87% were seen once. The sequenced sample was peripheral blood. Receptors originate from a man between 65 and 85 years old with acute or convalescent COVID-19. The CDR3 runs from the conserved cysteine through the conserved F or W. A D gene is named only where the DNA matches it firmly. Expanded clones get a size class; other rows say once, few or many, or leave the size out.

j_call: TRBJ2-2
d_call: -
clone_size: -
v_call: TRBV27
cdr3_nt: TGTGCCAGCAGTTTACAGGGTTGGACCGGGGAGCTGTTTTTT
cdr3_aa: CASSLQGWTGELFF

j_call: TRBJ2-3
d_call: -
clone_size: few
v_call: TRBV5-1
cdr3_nt: TGCGCCAGCAGCGCGGACTTAGGCACAGATACGCAGTATTTT
cdr3_aa: CASSADLGTDTQYF

j_call: TRBJ2-5
d_call: TRBD2
clone_size: -
v_call: TRBV6-5
cdr3_nt: TGTGCCAGCAGTTACGGGGGCGGGAGGGAAGAGACCCAGTACTTC
cdr3_aa: CASSYGGGREETQYF

j_call: TRBJ1-1
d_call: -
clone_size: -
v_call: TRBV4-2
cdr3_nt: TGTGCCAGCAGCCAAGATAGGGGTGCTGAAGCTTTCTTT
cdr3_aa: CASSQDRGAEAFF

j_call: TRBJ1-3
d_call: -
clone_size: -
v_call: TRBV7-2
cdr3_nt: TGTGCCTCCGCGGGGGACTCTGGAAACACCATATATTTT
cdr3_aa: CASAGDSGNTIYF

j_call: TRBJ2-2
d_call: TRBD2
clone_size: -
v_call: TRBV28
cdr3_nt: TGTGCCAGCAGCCGCGGGGGGGCTTCCGGGGAGCTGTTTTTT
cdr3_aa: CASSRGGASGELFF

j_call: TRBJ2-7
d_call: -
clone_size: -
v_call: TRBV28
cdr3_nt: TGTGCCAGCAGTTTAACCGGGACTTTTTCCTACGAGCAGTACTTC
cdr3_aa: CASSLTGTFSYEQYF

j_call: TRBJ1-4
d_call: -
clone_size: once
v_call: TRBV27
cdr3_nt: TGTGCCAGCAGTTTTTGGGGGGGAGATGAAAAACTGTTTTTT
cdr3_aa: CASSFWGGDEKLFF

j_call: TRBJ2-3
d_call: -
clone_size: -
v_call: TRBV5-1
cdr3_nt: TGCGCCAGCAGCTCAAGACAGGTACAAGATACGCAGTATTTT
cdr3_aa: CASSSRQVQDTQYF

j_call: TRBJ2-1
d_call: -
clone_size: -
v_call: TRBV6-5
cdr3_nt: TGTGCCAGCAGTCCTTGGGACAAACAAAATGAGCAGTTCTTC
cdr3_aa: CASSPWDKQNEQFF

j_call: TRBJ1-3
d_call: TRBD1
clone_size: -
v_call: TRBV18
cdr3_nt: TGTGCCAGCTCACCCCGGGGACAGGCAGATTCTGGAAACACCATATATTTT
cdr3_aa: CASSPRGQADSGNTIYF

j_call: TRBJ2-7
d_call: -
clone_size: few
v_call: TRBV7-2
cdr3_nt: TGTGCCAGCAGCTTTCACGGTGGCTCCTACGAGCAGTACTTC
cdr3_aa: CASSFHGGSYEQYF

j_call: TRBJ1-2
d_call: -
clone_size: -
v_call: TRBV28
cdr3_nt: TGTGCCAGCAGTCTTCACGGTAACTATGGCTACACCTTC
cdr3_aa: CASSLHGNYGYTF

j_call: TRBJ2-7
d_call: -
clone_size: -
v_call: TRBV28
cdr3_nt: TGTGCCAGCAGTTTCAGGGTAATATCCTACGAGCAGTACTTC
cdr3_aa: CASSFRVISYEQYF

j_call: TRBJ1-6
d_call: TRBD1
clone_size: -
v_call: TRBV29-1
cdr3_nt: TGCAGCGTTGGGGTCTGGGACAGGGTGAGAAATTCACCCCTCCACTTT
cdr3_aa: CSVGVWDRVRNSPLHF

j_call: TRBJ1-3
d_call: -
clone_size: -
v_call: TRBV3-1/TRBV3-2
cdr3_nt: TGTGCCAGCAGCCAACAAACTAACGGGGGGCGAAACACCATATATTTT
cdr3_aa: CASSQQTNGGRNTIYF

j_call: TRBJ1-5
d_call: -
clone_size: -
v_call: TRBV19
cdr3_nt: TGTGCCAGTAGAATGGGGAGGGACCCGAATCAGCCCCAGCATTTT
cdr3_aa: CASRMGRDPNQPQHF

j_call: TRBJ2-1
d_call: -
clone_size: -
v_call: TRBV11-2
cdr3_nt: TGTGCCAGCAGCTCCAAGCTAGCGTGGGGTGAGCAGTTCTTC
cdr3_aa: CASSSKLAWGEQFF

j_call: TRBJ2-1
d_call: TRBD1
clone_size: -
v_call: TRBV23-1
cdr3_nt: TGCGCCAGCAGTCAATCTCTCATTCTTGCTGGACAGGGGCTAGGAGGGTTCTTC
cdr3_aa: CASSQSLILAGQGLGGFF

j_call: TRBJ2-1
d_call: -
clone_size: -
v_call: TRBV29-1
cdr3_nt: TGCAGCGTTGAAGCGGACAGACCTTACAATGAGCAGTTCTTC
cdr3_aa: CSVEADRPYNEQFF

j_call: TRBJ2-7
d_call: TRBD1
clone_size: -
v_call: TRBV5-6
cdr3_nt: TGTGCCAGCAGCTTAGGGGACAGGGTCTCCTACGAGCAGTACTTC
cdr3_aa: CASSLGDRVSYEQYF

j_call: TRBJ2-3
d_call: TRBD2
clone_size: once
v_call: TRBV3-1/TRBV3-2
cdr3_nt: TGTGCCAGCAGCCCTACCGCCGGGACTACCTATACGCAGTATTTT
cdr3_aa: CASSPTAGTTYTQYF

j_call: TRBJ2-6
d_call: -
clone_size: -
v_call: TRBV28
cdr3_nt: TGTGCCAGCAGTACCCCGGGCTCTGGGGCCAACGTCCTGACTTTC
cdr3_aa: CASSTPGSGANVLTF

j_call: TRBJ2-3
d_call: TRBD2
clone_size: once
v_call: TRBV29-1
cdr3_nt: TGCAGCGTGGACTGGCGGGGGGGACACACAGATACGCAGTATTTT
cdr3_aa: CSVDWRGGHTDTQYF